This T cell receptor (beta chain) was identified in a study of T cell responses to AZD1222 COVID-19 vaccine. Study results and caveats: Most donors were white British and more were female, and clonal diversity was possibly underestimated. The peak T cell response came first, and repertoires were sampled only after it. AZD1222 recipients seropositive at baseline numbered only six or seven.

The assay was immunoSEQ multiplex PCR, and TCRdb's table has in-frame clones only and misses some. The table has 90,000 to 120,000 clones, just over 90% seen once. Details on this clone: Antigen specificity is unknown.

The CDR3 has 15 amino acids. CDR1 is SEHNR and CDR2 is FQNEAQ in the germline V gene (reference sequence). The V end lost 5 bases, the J end lost 0 bases, and 11 bases lay between the germline ends. The sample was peripheral blood, taken 28 days after the second AZD1222 dose. This TCR came from an adult who received the AZD1222 COVID-19 vaccine. This chain links TRBV7-9 with TRBJ2-1; D gene unclear. CDR3 loop: CASSPLGSSYNEQFF. The CDR3 region has the DNA TGTGCCAGCAGCCCCCTTGGAAGCTCCTACAATGAGCAGTTCTTC. Based on the CDR3 plus reference TRBV7-9 and TRBJ2-1, the full variable domain is DTGVSQNPRHKITKRGQNVTFRCDPISEHNRLYWYRQTLGQGPEFLTYFQNEAQLEKSRLLSDRFSAERPKGSFSTLEIQRTEQGDSAMYLCASSPLGSSYNEQFFGPGTRLTVL.